The following is a T cell receptor (beta chain) sequence with its context. The table came from immunoSEQ multiplex PCR; TCRdb's copy has only in-frame clones and leaves some out. The data show fewer than 85,000 clones, nearly 90% seen once. CDR3 size: 15 residues. V shed 6 bases, J shed 6 bases, and the junction held 9 bases outside the gene matches. From germline, CDR1 is MNHNY and CDR2 SVGAGI (reference sequence). These data originate in a study of T cell responses to AZD1222 COVID-19 vaccine. This chain connects TRBV6-6 to TRBJ1-5; 9 bases fit TRBD1. The sequence was collected from an adult who received the AZD1222 COVID-19 vaccine. The sample in question was peripheral blood, obtained 28 days after the second AZD1222 dose. The CDR3 DNA reads as TGTGCCAGCAGGCAACAGGGGGCGAAGGGTCAGCCCCAGCATTTT. It codes for CASRQQGAKGQPQHF.